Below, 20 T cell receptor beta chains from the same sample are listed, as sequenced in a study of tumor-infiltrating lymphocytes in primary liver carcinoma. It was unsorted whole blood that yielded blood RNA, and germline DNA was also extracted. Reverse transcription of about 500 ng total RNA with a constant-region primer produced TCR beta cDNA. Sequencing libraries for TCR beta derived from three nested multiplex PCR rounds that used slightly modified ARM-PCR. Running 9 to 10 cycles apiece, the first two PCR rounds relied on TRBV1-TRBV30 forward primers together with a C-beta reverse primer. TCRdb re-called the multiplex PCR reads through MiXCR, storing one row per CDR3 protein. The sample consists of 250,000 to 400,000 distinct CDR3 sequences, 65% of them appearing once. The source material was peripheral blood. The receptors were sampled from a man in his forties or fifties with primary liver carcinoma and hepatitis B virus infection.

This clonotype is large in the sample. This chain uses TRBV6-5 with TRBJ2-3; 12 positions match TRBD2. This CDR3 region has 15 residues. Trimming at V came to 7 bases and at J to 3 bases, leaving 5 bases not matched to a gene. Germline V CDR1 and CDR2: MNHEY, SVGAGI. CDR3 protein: CASNPGLAGTDTQYF. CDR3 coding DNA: TGTGCCAGCAACCCAGGACTAGCGGGAACAGATACGCAGTATTTT.

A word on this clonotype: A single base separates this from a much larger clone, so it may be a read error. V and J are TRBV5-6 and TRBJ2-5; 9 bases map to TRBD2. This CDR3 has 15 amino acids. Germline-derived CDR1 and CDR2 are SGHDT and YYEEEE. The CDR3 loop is CAGSFLAGDRETQYF. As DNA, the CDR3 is TGTGCCGGCAGCTTCTTAGCGGGAGATAGGGAGACCCAGTACTTC.

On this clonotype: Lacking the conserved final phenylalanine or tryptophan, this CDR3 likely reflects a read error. This chain's CDR3 is CVSSPGTDGTEQYY. CDR3 DNA: TGTGTCAGCAGCCCAGGGACAGATGGGACGGAGCAGTACTAC. The genes are TRBV11-3 and TRBJ2-7; the match to TRBD1 covers 7 bases. The CDR3 runs to 14 residues. Germline V gene data show CDR1 as SGHNT and CDR2 as YENEEA.

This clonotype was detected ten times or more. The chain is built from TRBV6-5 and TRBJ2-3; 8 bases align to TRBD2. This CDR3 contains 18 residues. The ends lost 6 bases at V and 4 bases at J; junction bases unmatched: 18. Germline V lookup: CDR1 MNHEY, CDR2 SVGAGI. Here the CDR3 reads CASSRPTERAGEPDTQYF. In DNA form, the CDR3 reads TGTGCCAGCAGCCGCCCAACCGAACGAGCGGGAGAGCCAGATACGCAGTATTTT.

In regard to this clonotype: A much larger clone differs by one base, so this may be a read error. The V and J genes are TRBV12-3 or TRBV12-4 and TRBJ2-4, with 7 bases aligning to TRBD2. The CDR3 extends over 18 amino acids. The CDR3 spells CASSLRIGGGIAKNVQYF. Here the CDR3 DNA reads TGTGCCAGCAGTTTAAGAATTGGGGGGGGGATAGCCAAAAACGTTCAGTACTTC.

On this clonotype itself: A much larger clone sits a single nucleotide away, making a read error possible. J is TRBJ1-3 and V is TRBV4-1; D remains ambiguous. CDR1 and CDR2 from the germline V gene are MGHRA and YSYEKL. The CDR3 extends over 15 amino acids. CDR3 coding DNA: TGCGCCAGCAGCCAAAGTGGAGAGCCTGGAAACACCGTATATTTT. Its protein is CASSQSGEPGNTVYF.

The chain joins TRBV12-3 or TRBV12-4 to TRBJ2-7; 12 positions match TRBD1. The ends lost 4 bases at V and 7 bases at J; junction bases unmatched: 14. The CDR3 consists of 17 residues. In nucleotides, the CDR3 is TGTGCCAGCAGTTACTCCCGGGACAGGGGGCCCCGAGAAGAGCAGTACTTC. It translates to CASSYSRDRGPREEQYF.

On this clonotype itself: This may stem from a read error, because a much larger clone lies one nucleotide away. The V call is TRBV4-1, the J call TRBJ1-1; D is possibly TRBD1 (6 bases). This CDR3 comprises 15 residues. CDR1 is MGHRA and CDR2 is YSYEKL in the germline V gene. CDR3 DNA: TGCGCCAGCAACCAAGAAGGGGGGGGGTACACTGAAGCTTTCTTT. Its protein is CASNQEGGGYTEAFF.

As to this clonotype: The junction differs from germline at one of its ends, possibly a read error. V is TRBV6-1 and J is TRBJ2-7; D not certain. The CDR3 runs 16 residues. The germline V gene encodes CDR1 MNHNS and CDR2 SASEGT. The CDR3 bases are TGTGCCAGCATTCCTAACCGAGCCCTAAGCTCCTACGAACAGTACTTC. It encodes CASIPNRALSSYEQYF.

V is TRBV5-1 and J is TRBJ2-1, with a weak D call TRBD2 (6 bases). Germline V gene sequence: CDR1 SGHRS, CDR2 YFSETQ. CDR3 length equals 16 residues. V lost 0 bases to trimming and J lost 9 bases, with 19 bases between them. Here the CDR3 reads CASSLEGLATKGEQFF. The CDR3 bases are TGCGCCAGCAGCTTGGAGGGGCTAGCGACCAAGGGTGAGCAGTTCTTC. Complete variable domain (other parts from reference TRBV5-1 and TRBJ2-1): KAGVTQTPRYLIKTRGQQVTLSCSPISGHRSVSWYQQTPGQGLQFLFEYFSETQRNKGNFPGRFSGRQFSNSRSEMNVSTLELGDSALYLCASSLEGLATKGEQFFGPGTRLTVL.

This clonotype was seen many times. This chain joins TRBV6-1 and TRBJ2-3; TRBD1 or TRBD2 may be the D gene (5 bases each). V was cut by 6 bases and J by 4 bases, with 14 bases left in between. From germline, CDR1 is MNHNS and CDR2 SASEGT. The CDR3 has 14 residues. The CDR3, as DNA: TGTGCCAGCAGCAGGGACCAAAAAGCAGATACGCAGTATTTT. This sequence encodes CASSRDQKADTQYF.

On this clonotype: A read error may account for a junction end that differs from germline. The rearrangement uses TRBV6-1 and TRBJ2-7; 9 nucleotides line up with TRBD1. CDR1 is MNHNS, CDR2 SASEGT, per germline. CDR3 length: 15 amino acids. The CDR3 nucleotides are TGTACCAGCAGTATGACAGGGGGATTCTCCTACGAGCAGCACTTC. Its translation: CTSSMTGGFSYEQHF.

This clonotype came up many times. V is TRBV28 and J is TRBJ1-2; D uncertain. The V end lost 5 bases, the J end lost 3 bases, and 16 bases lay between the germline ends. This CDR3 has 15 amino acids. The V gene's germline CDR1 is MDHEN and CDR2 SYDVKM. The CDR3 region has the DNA TGTGCCAGCAGTAAAGCCCGCCTCAGGCACTATGGCTACACCTTC. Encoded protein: CASSKARLRHYGYTF.

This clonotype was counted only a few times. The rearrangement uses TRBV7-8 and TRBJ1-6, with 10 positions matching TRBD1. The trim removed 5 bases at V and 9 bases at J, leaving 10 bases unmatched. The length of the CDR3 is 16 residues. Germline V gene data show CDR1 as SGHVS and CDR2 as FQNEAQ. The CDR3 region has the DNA TGTGCCAGCAGCCCCCGACAGGGGGCGAAAGGTTCACCCCTCCACTTT. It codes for CASSPRQGAKGSPLHF.

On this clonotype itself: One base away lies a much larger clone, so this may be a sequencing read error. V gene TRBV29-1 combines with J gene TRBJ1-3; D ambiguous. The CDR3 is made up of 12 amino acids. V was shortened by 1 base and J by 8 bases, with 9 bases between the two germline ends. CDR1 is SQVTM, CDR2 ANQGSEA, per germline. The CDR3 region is CSVEGHRDTIYF. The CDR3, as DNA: TGCAGCGTTGAAGGGCACCGAGACACCATATATTTT.

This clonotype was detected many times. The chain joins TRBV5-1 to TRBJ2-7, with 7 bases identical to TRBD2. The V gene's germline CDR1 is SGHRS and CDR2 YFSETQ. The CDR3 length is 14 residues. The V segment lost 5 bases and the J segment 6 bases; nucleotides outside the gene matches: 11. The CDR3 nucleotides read TGCGCCAGCAGTCCCGGGACTACCGGCCGCGAGCAGTACTTC. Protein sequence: CASSPGTTGREQYF.

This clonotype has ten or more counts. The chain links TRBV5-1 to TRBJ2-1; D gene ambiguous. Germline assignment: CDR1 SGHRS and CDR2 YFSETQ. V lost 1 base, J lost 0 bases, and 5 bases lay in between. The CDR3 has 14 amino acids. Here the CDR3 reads CASSLQDSYNEQFF. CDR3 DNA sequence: TGCGCCAGCAGCTTGCAGGACTCCTACAATGAGCAGTTCTTC. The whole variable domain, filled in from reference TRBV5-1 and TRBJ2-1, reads KAGVTQTPRYLIKTRGQQVTLSCSPISGHRSVSWYQQTPGQGLQFLFEYFSETQRNKGNFPGRFSGRQFSNSRSEMNVSTLELGDSALYLCASSLQDSYNEQFFGPGTRLTVL.

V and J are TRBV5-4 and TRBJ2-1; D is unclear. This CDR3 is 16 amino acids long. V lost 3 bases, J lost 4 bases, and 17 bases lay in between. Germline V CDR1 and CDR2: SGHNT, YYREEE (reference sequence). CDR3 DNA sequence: TGTGCCAGCAGCTGGGAACTGACGAGCTCTTACAATGAGCAGTTCTTC. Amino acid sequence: CASSWELTSSYNEQFF.

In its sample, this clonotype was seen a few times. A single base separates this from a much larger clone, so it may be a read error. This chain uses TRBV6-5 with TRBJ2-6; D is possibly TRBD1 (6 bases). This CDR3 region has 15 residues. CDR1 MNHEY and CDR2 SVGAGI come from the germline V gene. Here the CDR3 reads CDSRPQGPGANVLTF. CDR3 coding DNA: TGTGACAGCAGGCCCCAGGGGCCTGGGGCCAACGTCCTGACTTTC.

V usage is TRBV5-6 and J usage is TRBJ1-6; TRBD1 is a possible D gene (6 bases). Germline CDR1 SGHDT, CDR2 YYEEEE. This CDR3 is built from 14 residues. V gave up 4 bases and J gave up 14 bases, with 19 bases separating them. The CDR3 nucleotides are TGTGCCAGCAGCCACTGGGACACCTTCCTGTCCCTCCACTTT. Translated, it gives CASSHWDTFLSLHF.